A single sample is the source of the 18 T cell receptor beta chains below, sequenced in a study of shared clonotypes between healthy human individuals (dated by TCRdb to 2018 to 2021). Libraries were constructed by the immunoSEQ multiplex PCR assay. This is the immuneACCESS table as TCRdb keeps it, with only in-frame sequences that have V and J called. A part of the clones is gone; compared with another copy, unresolved V genes explain less than half, and the rest is unexplained. This sample gives around 1,900,000 clones in total; just over 90% of them show up just once. The ten largest clones represent roughly 1.7% of the sample. CD8 naive samples were CD45RO-negative cells positively selected for CCR7, giving a CD45RA+CCR7+ population that excluded TemRA cells. The sample taken for sequencing was naive CD8+ T cells from PBMCs. The label giving this sample's cell subset or site can be read as: CD45RA+CCR7+. The receptor source for this set is a man between 18 and 29 years old in good health. Some clones in this sample may be carry-over from other donors' samples.

The gene calls are TRBV11-2 and TRBJ1-1, with D maybe TRBD1 (5 bases). The CDR3 is 15 residues long. CDR1 and CDR2 from the germline V gene are SGHAT and FQNNGV. V was shortened by 1 base and J by 5 bases, with 14 bases between the two germline ends. The CDR3 is CASSLAYGGGTEAFF. The CDR3 nucleotides read TGTGCCAGCAGCTTAGCATATGGGGGGGGAACTGAAGCTTTCTTT.

This rearrangement joins TRBV27 to TRBJ2-3; maybe TRBD2 (6 bases). Germline assignment: CDR1 MNHEY and CDR2 SMNVEV (reference sequence). Trimming took off 2 bases at V and 4 bases at J, with 16 bases between the two ends. The CDR3 totals 16 residues. The CDR3 region has the DNA TGTGCCAGCAGTTTACTTTGGCGGGGAGTGCCAGATACGCAGTATTTT. It yields the protein CASSLLWRGVPDTQYF.

V usage is TRBV19 and J usage is TRBJ2-2; D not resolved. This CDR3 is 11 amino acids long. CDR1 LNHDA and CDR2 SQIVND come from the germline V gene (reference sequence). V shed 7 bases and J shed 4 bases, with 4 bases lying between them. CDR3 nucleotides: TGTGCCAGTAAATCCACCGGGGAGCTGTTTTTT. Translated, it gives CASKSTGELFF.

The gene calls are TRBV29-1 and TRBJ1-3; a weak D match, TRBD1 (5 bases). The length of the CDR3 is 16 residues. The V and J ends lost 3 bases and 4 bases respectively, with 19 bases between them. Germline-derived CDR1 and CDR2 are SQVTM and ANQGSEA. The CDR3 DNA is TGCAGCGTTGAGGGACCGGGCGAACTGGGGGGAAACACCATATATTTT. Amino acids: CSVEGPGELGGNTIYF.

This chain links TRBV27 with TRBJ1-2; possible D gene TRBD1, 5 bases. The germline V and J ends were trimmed by 3 bases and 0 bases, with 17 bases remaining between them. The CDR3 has 17 residues. CDR1 is MNHEY, CDR2 SMNVEV, per germline (reference sequence). The CDR3 coding sequence is TGTGCCAGCAGTTTGCAGGGACCCGTGTATGCTAACTATGGCTACACCTTC. Its translation is CASSLQGPVYANYGYTF.

The chain employs TRBV9 and TRBJ2-1; perhaps D is TRBD1 or TRBD2 (6 bases each). V shed 2 bases and J shed 0 bases, with 18 bases lying between them. The CDR3 has 18 amino acids. Germline CDR1 is SGDLS and CDR2 is YYNGEE. The CDR3 DNA sequence: TGTGCCAGCAGCGTTACCGATGGGGGGCCTTACTCCTACAATGAGCAGTTCTTC. Translating it yields CASSVTDGGPYSYNEQFF.

This clone was counted once. The same CDR3 can be traced to other DNA sequences in this sample. The chain combines TRBV29-1 with TRBJ2-1; D is perhaps TRBD2 (5 bases). The length of the CDR3 is 13 residues. V was pared by 4 bases and J by 1 base, with 8 bases between. Germline V lookup: CDR1 SQVTM, CDR2 ANQGSEA. CDR3 loop: CSVVPGSYNEQFF. Written as DNA, the CDR3 is TGCAGCGTTGTTCCGGGGTCCTACAATGAGCAGTTCTTC.

The chain recombines TRBV11-2 with TRBJ2-7, with 9 bases matching TRBD1. The CDR3 runs to 15 residues. J lost 3 bases, V lost 5 bases, and 8 bases had no gene match. Germline values: CDR1 SGHAT, CDR2 FQNNGV. This CDR3 reads CASSPGQGPYYEQYF. In DNA form, the CDR3 reads TGTGCCAGCAGCCCCGGACAGGGGCCCTACTACGAGCAGTACTTC.

V is TRBV9 and J is TRBJ2-7; the match to TRBD1 covers 8 bases. Germline V CDR1 and CDR2: SGDLS, YYNGEE. V shed 4 bases and J 3 bases; nucleotides not matched to a gene: 6. This CDR3 spans 14 amino acids. CDR3 sequence (DNA): TGTGCCAGCAGCTCCAGGGGACAGGACTACGAGCAGTACTTC. It translates to CASSSRGQDYEQYF.

The genes are TRBV7-6 and TRBJ2-7; TRBD1 aligns across 8 bases. The CDR3 loop spans 12 amino acids. CDR1 and CDR2 (germline): SGHVS, FNYEAQ. Losses at the gene ends were 4 bases for V and 6 bases for J; bases not matched to a gene: 2. The CDR3 protein is CASSSGQGEQYF. The CDR3 coding sequence is TGTGCCAGCAGCTCAGGACAGGGCGAGCAGTACTTC.

The CDR3 loop is CASSPEDRVFQETQYF. In DNA form, the CDR3 reads TGTGCCAGCAGCCCGGAGGACAGGGTTTTCCAAGAGACCCAGTACTTC. The genes are TRBV9 and TRBJ2-5; 8 bases fit TRBD1. CDR1 SGDLS and CDR2 YYNGEE come from the germline V gene. This CDR3 is built from 16 residues. Unmatched junction bases numbered 9, after V lost 4 bases and J lost 1 base.

As concerns this clone: Other DNA variants within this sample encode the same CDR3. The CDR3 here is CASSASSYEQYF. CDR3 bases: TGTGCCAGCAGCGCCTCCTCCTACGAGCAGTACTTC. The chain uses TRBV27 and TRBJ2-7; D unresolved. V lost 6 bases to trimming and J lost 0 bases, with 6 bases between them. The CDR3 extends over 12 amino acids. The germline CDR1 and CDR2 sequences are MNHEY and SMNVEV (reference sequence).

This chain uses TRBV14 with TRBJ2-1, with 12 bases lining up with TRBD1. The CDR3 loop spans 15 amino acids. The V gene end was trimmed by 5 bases and the J gene end by 7 bases; junction bases not matched to a gene: 6. The germline V gene has CDR1 SGHDN and CDR2 FVKESK. Written as DNA, the CDR3 is TGTGCCAGCAGCTCGGGACAGGGGGCGTGGAATGAGCAGTTCTTC. Its protein is CASSSGQGAWNEQFF.

The chain recombines TRBV2 with TRBJ1-5, with a tentative D call TRBD1 (5 bases). V lost 4 bases, J lost 0 bases, and 16 bases lay in between. Germline CDR1 and CDR2: SNHLY and FYNNEI. The CDR3 has 17 amino acids. The CDR3 DNA follows: TGTGCCAGCAGTGGGGGCTCGAATATGGATAGCAATCAGCCCCAGCATTTT. Protein sequence: CASSGGSNMDSNQPQHF.

The J gene is TRBJ2-7, the V gene TRBV5-4; a weak D match, TRBD1 (6 bases). Germline CDR1 SGHNT, CDR2 YYREEE (reference sequence). V was trimmed by 0 bases and J by 5 bases, leaving 15 bases between them. The CDR3 consists of 15 residues. The CDR3 nucleotides are TGTGCCAGCAGCTTGGTTCCAGGGGACCCCCACGAGCAGTACTTC. Encoded protein: CASSLVPGDPHEQYF.

The chain has TRBV2 and TRBJ2-1; 7 positions match TRBD2. Germline V gene data show CDR1 as SNHLY and CDR2 as FYNNEI. J gave up 2 bases and V 3 bases, and 4 bases lay outside the gene matches. CDR3 size: 15 residues. CDR3 region: CASSDGGFAYNEQFF. The CDR3 DNA reads as TGTGCCAGCAGTGACGGGGGGTTTGCCTACAATGAGCAGTTCTTC. Full variable domain (rest looked up from reference TRBV2 and TRBJ2-1): EPEVTQTPSHQVTQMGQEVILRCVPISNHLYFYWYRQILGQKVEFLVSFYNNEISEKSEIFDDQFSVERPDGSNFTLKIRSTKLEDSAMYFCASSDGGFAYNEQFFGPGTRLTVL.

This chain joins TRBV7-8 and TRBJ2-2; D is perhaps TRBD1 (6 bases). Germline V CDR1 and CDR2: SGHVS, FQNEAQ. V was clipped by 0 bases and J by 6 bases, with 11 bases between them. The CDR3 totals 15 residues. CDR3: CASSLARQGSGELFF. Written as DNA, the CDR3 is TGTGCCAGCAGCTTAGCGCGGCAGGGGTCCGGGGAGCTGTTTTTT.

The V and J genes are TRBV5-1 and TRBJ2-4, with 8 bases aligning to TRBD2. The CDR3 contains 16 residues. Germline assignment: CDR1 SGHRS and CDR2 YFSETQ. Trimming took 3 bases from V and 6 from J; bases not matched to a gene: 11. The CDR3 coding sequence is TGCGCCAGCAGCTCTCGGGAGGGGATCGACAGAAACATTCAGTACTTC. This encodes CASSSREGIDRNIQYF.